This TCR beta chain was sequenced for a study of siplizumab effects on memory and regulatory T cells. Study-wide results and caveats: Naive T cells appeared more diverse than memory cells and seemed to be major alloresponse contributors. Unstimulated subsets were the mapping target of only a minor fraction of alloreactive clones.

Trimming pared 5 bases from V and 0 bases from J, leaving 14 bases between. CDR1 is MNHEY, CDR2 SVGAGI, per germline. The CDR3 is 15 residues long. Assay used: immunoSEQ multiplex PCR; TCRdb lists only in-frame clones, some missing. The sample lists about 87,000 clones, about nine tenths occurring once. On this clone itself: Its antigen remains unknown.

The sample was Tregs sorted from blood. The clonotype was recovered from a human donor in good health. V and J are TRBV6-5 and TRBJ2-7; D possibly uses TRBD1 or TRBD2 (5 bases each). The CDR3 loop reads CASSSRDLRSYEQYF. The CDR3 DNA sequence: TGTGCCAGCAGTAGTAGGGACCTCCGCTCCTACGAGCAGTACTTC.